One sample yielded the 12 T cell receptor beta chains listed below, sequenced in a study of cytomegalovirus exposure and HLA in healthy donors. The PCR made use of 60 Vbeta and 13 Jbeta primers. Some clones are missing from TCRdb's copy, which holds only in-frame ones; the method was immunoSEQ multiplex PCR. The sample holds 300,000 or so clones, 84% seen once. The sequencing sample was made of PBMCs. All receptors derive from a woman aged 40 to 55 in good health and CMV-seropositive.

V is TRBV2 and J is TRBJ2-7, with 13 bases lining up with TRBD2. This CDR3 is built from 17 residues. CDR1 SNHLY and CDR2 FYNNEI come from the germline V gene. After removal of 6 bases from V and 2 bases from J, the junction contained 10 bases not matched to a gene. Here the CDR3 reads CASSRTSGRPGPYEQYF. The CDR3 bases are TGTGCCAGCAGCCGGACTAGCGGGAGACCGGGGCCCTACGAGCAGTACTTC.

The V and J genes are TRBV30 and TRBJ2-7; possibly TRBD2 for D (6 bases). V was trimmed by 0 bases and J by 3 bases, leaving 27 bases between them. In germline, CDR1 is GTSNPN, CDR2 SVGIG (reference sequence). The CDR3 length is 19 residues. CDR3 loop: CAWSVYLLSGRSGHYEQYF. Written as DNA, the CDR3 is TGTGCCTGGAGTGTATACCTCCTTAGCGGAAGGTCGGGGCACTACGAGCAGTACTTC. Full variable domain (remainder filled in from reference TRBV30 and TRBJ2-7): SQTIHQWPATLVQPVGSPLSLECTVEGTSNPNLYWYRQAAGRGLQLLFYSVGIGQISSEVPQNLSASRPQDRQFILSSKKLLLSDSGFYLCAWSVYLLSGRSGHYEQYFGPGTRLTVT.

On this clone itself: The sample contains more than one DNA sequence encoding this CDR3. This chain connects TRBV5-1 to TRBJ2-1, with 9 bases fitting TRBD1. This CDR3 comprises 16 residues. V was clipped by 0 bases and J by 4 bases; unmatched bases: 5. Germline CDR1 and CDR2: SGHRS and YFSETQ. CDR3 sequence reads: CASSLGTGQGYNEQFF. DNA for the CDR3: TGCGCCAGCAGCTTGGGGACGGGACAGGGATACAATGAGCAGTTCTTC.

This chain uses TRBV4-1 with TRBJ1-1; D perhaps matches TRBD1 (6 bases). The CDR3 is 13 residues long. V was shortened by 8 bases and J by 3 bases, with 13 bases between the two germline ends. CDR1 is MGHRA, CDR2 YSYEKL, per germline. The CDR3 DNA reads TGCGCCAGCTCAGGGGCGAGGTACACTGAAGCTTTCTTT. It translates to CASSGARYTEAFF.

The chain couples TRBV6-5 to TRBJ2-7, with D possibly matching TRBD2 (6 bases). The CDR3 is made up of 14 amino acids. Trimming cost V 6 bases and J 2 bases, with 14 bases left between them. Germline CDR1 is MNHEY and CDR2 is SVGAGI. CDR3 loop: CASRPGANTYEQYF. CDR3 nucleotide sequence: TGTGCCAGCAGGCCGGGAGCCAACACCTACGAGCAGTACTTC.

The chain links TRBV28 to TRBJ1-2; 8 bases map to TRBD1. Trimming cost V 4 bases and J 5 bases; bases outside gene matches: 9. Germline V gives CDR1 MDHEN, CDR2 SYDVKM. The CDR3 runs 15 residues. CDR3 loop: CASSSVDRVGYGYTF. CDR3 bases: TGTGCCAGCAGTTCCGTGGACAGGGTGGGGTATGGCTACACCTTC.

This chain joins TRBV6-6 and TRBJ2-5; 7 positions agree with TRBD1. J lost 4 bases, V lost 1 base, and 9 bases had no gene match. In germline, CDR1 is MNHNY, CDR2 SVGAGI (reference sequence). The CDR3 length is 16 residues. Here the CDR3 DNA reads TGTGCCAGCAGTTACTTGGCAGGGGGAAGAGGAGAGACCCAGTACTTC. Protein sequence: CASSYLAGGRGETQYF.

The chain carries TRBV10-3 and TRBJ1-6, with no clear D. Trimming cost V 6 bases and J 9 bases, with 12 bases left between them. The V gene's germline CDR1 is ENHRY and CDR2 SYGVKD. The CDR3 is 13 amino acids. The CDR3 region is CAIRWAVGSPLHF. The CDR3 DNA is TGTGCCATCAGATGGGCAGTTGGTTCACCCCTCCACTTT.

The chain has TRBV28 and TRBJ1-2; 7 bases fit TRBD1. The CDR3 has 16 residues. CDR1 and CDR2 from the germline V gene are MDHEN and SYDVKM. With V trimmed by 5 bases and J by 4 bases, 13 bases remained unmatched. CDR3 DNA: TGTGCCAGCAGTCTATCATCATCGACAGGGCTCTATGGCTACACCTTC. Amino acids: CASSLSSSTGLYGYTF.

This clone was observed a single time. This chain uses TRBV27 with TRBJ1-4; 7 bases are a match to TRBD1. V lost 10 bases, J lost 5 bases, and 13 bases stayed unmatched. Germline CDR1 and CDR2: MNHEY and SMNVEV (reference sequence). This CDR3 has 15 amino acids. CDR3 sequence reads: CATGYRGLLNEKLFF. CDR3 bases: TGTGCCACCGGCTACAGGGGCCTCCTCAATGAAAAACTGTTTTTT.

The CDR3 loop reads CASSLWRDLGTEAFF. The CDR3 nucleotides read TGTGCCAGCAGCTTGTGGAGGGACTTGGGCACTGAAGCTTTCTTT. J is TRBJ1-1 and V is TRBV5-4; a possible D gene is TRBD1 (5 bases). Trimming shortened V by 1 base and J by 4 bases, and 14 bases separated the two germline ends. Germline assignment: CDR1 SGHNT and CDR2 YYREEE (reference sequence). The CDR3 extends over 15 amino acids. Complete variable domain (other parts from reference TRBV5-4 and TRBJ1-1): ETGVTQSPTHLIKTRGQQVTLRCSSQSGHNTVSWYQQALGQGPQFIFQYYREEENGRGNFPPRFSGLQFPNYSSELNVNALELDDSALYLCASSLWRDLGTEAFFGQGTRLTVV.

This clone was observed once. The V gene is TRBV19, the J gene TRBJ2-1, with 11 bases identical to TRBD1. V shed 5 bases and J 8 bases; nucleotides not matched to a gene: 8. Germline CDR1 is LNHDA and CDR2 is SQIVND (reference sequence). This CDR3 spans 15 amino acids. CDR3 in amino acids: CASSFGQGARDEQFF. CDR3 nucleotides: TGTGCCAGTAGTTTCGGACAGGGGGCTAGGGATGAGCAGTTCTTC.